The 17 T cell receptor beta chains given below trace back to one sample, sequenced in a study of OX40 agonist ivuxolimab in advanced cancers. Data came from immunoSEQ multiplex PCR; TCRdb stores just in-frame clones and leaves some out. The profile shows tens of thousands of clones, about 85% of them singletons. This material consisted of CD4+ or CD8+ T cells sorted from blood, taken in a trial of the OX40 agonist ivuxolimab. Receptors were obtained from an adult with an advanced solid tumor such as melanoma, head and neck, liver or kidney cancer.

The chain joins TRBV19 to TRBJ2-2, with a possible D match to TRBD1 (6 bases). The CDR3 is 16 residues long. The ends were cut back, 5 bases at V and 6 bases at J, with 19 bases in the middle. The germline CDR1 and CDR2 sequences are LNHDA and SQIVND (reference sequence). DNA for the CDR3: TGTGCCAGTAGTCAAGCAGGGGCCCCGTTGTCCGGGGAGCTGTTTTTT. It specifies CASSQAGAPLSGELFF.

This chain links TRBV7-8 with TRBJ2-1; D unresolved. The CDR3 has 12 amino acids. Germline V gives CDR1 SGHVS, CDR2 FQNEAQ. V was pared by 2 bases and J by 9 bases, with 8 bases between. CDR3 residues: CASSLTDGEQFF. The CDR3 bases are TGTGCCAGCAGCTTAACCGACGGTGAGCAGTTCTTC.

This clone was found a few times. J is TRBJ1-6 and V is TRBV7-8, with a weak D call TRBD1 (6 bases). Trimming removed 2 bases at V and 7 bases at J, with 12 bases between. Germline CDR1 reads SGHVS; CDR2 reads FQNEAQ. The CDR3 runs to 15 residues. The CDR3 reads CASSLPRGGNSPLHF. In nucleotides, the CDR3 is TGTGCCAGCAGCTTACCCAGGGGAGGGAATTCACCCCTCCACTTT. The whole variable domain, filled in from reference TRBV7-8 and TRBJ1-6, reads GAGVSQSPRYKVAKRGQDVALRCDPISGHVSLFWYQQALGQGPEFLTYFQNEAQLDKSGLPSDRFFAERPEGSVSTLKIQRTQQEDSAVYLCASSLPRGGNSPLHFGNGTRLTVT.

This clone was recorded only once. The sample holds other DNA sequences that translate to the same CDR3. The CDR3 nucleotides are TGTGCCAGCAGCCTGGGTCTCGGGAAGACCCAGTACTTC. Protein product: CASSLGLGKTQYF. The V and J genes are TRBV7-2 and TRBJ2-5; tentative D call: TRBD2 (5 bases). The CDR3 extends over 13 amino acids. Germline CDR1 SGHTA, CDR2 FQGNSA. V lost 5 bases to trimming and J lost 6 bases, with 13 bases between them. Filled out from reference TRBV7-2 and TRBJ2-5, the complete variable domain reads GAGVSQSPSNKVTEKGKDVELRCDPISGHTALYWYRQSLGQGLEFLIYFQGNSAPDKSGLPSDRFSAERTGGSVSTLTIQRTQQEDSAVYLCASSLGLGKTQYFGPGTRLLVL.

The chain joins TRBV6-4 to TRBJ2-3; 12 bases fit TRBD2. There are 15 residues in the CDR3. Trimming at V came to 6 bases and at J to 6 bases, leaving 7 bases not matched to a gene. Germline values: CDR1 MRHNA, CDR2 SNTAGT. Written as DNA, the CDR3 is TGTGCCAGCAGACGAACTAGCGGGGGGTCGGATACGCAGTATTTT. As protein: CASRRTSGGSDTQYF.

CDR3 residues: CASRGTGGNGYTF. Written as DNA, the CDR3 is TGTGCCTCCAGGGGGACAGGGGGGAATGGCTACACCTTC. The chain is built from TRBV19 and TRBJ1-2; 11 bases are a match to TRBD1. The CDR3 has 13 amino acids. Losses at the gene ends were 11 bases for V and 6 bases for J; bases not matched to a gene: 8. CDR1 is LNHDA, CDR2 SQIVND, per germline (reference sequence).

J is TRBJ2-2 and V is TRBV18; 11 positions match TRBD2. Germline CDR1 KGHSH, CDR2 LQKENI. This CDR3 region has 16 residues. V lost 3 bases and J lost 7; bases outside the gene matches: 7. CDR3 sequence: CASSPSGTSGRGELFF. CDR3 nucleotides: TGTGCCAGCTCACCGTCCGGGACTAGCGGACGCGGGGAGCTGTTTTTT.

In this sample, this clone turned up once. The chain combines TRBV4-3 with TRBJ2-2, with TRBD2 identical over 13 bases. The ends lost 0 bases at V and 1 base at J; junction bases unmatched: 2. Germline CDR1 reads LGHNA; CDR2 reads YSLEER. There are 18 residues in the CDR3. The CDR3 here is CASSQELAGGLNTGELFF. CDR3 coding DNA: TGCGCCAGCAGCCAAGAACTAGCGGGGGGGTTGAACACCGGGGAGCTGTTTTTT.

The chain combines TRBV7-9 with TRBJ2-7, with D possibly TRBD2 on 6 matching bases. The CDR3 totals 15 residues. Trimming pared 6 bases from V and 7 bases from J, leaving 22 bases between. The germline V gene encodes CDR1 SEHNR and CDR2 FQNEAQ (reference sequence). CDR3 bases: TGTGCCAGCAGTATACCCAATTCCCCGGCGGGGGAGCAGTACTTC. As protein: CASSIPNSPAGEQYF.

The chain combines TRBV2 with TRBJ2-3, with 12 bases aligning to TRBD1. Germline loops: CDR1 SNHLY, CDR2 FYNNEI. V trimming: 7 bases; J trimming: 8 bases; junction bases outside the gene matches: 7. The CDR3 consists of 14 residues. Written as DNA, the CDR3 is TGTGCCAGCATCCGGGACAGGGGGCTGGGTACGCAGTATTTT. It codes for CASIRDRGLGTQYF.

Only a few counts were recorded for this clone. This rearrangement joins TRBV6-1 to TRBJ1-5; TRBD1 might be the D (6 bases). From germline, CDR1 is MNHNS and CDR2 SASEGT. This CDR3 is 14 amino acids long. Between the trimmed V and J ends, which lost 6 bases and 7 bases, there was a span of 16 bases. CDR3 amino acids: CASSLPGAGQPQHF. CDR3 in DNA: TGTGCCAGCAGCCTCCCGGGGGCAGGACAGCCCCAGCATTTT.

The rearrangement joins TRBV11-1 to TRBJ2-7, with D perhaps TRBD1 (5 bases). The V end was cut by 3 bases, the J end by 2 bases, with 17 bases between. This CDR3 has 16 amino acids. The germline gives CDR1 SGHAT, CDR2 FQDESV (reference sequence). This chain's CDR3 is CASSFGQGMHTYEQYF. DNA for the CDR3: TGTGCCAGCAGCTTCGGGCAGGGTATGCACACCTACGAGCAGTACTTC.

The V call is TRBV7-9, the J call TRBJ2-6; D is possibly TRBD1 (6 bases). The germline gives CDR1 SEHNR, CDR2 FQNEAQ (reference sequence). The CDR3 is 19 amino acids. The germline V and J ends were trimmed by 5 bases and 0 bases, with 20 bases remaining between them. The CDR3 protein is CASSPTRDISLSGANVLTF. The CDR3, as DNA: TGTGCCAGCAGCCCCACCCGGGACATTAGTCTCTCTGGGGCCAACGTCCTGACTTTC.

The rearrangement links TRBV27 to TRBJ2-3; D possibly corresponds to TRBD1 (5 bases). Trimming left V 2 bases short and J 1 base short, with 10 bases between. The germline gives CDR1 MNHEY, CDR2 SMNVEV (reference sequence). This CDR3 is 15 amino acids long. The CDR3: CASSLDGARTDTQYF. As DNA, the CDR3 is TGTGCCAGCAGTTTAGATGGGGCCCGCACAGATACGCAGTATTTT.

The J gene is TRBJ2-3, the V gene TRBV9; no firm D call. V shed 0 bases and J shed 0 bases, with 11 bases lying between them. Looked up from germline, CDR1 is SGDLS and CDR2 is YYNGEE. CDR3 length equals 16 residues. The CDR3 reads CASSVGPNPSTDTQYF. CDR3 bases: TGTGCCAGCAGCGTAGGTCCTAACCCTAGCACAGATACGCAGTATTTT.

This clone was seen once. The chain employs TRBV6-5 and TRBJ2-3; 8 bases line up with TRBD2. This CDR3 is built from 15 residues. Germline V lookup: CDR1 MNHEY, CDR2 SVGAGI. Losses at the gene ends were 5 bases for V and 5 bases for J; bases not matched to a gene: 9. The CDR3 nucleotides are TGTGCCAGCAGTCTTCGGGGGGGCCGGGGAGATACGCAGTATTTT. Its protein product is CASSLRGGRGDTQYF.

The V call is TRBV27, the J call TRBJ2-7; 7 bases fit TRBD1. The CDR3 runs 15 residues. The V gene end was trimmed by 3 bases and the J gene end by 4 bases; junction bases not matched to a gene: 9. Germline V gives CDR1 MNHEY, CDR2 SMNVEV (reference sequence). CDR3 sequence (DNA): TGTGCCAGCAGTTTCCGCTCGGGACAGCATTACGAGCAGTACTTC. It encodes CASSFRSGQHYEQYF.